Given below is one T cell receptor (beta chain) in context. Assignment of participants to cohorts was predicated upon participant-reported clinical history. Donors in Cohort 3 who had recovered were those with two negative PCRs, healthcare professional clearance, or resolution of their symptoms. The sample is drawn from a study of blood T cell repertoires in COVID-19. Overall study: Both acute and convalescent COVID-19 samples were obtained from the United States, Italy and Spain.

As originally analysed: Quantification of nucleated cells was approximated via reference gene primer amplification. Here immunoSEQ multiplex PCR was the method, and the copy in TCRdb shows in-frame clones only, minus some. The DNA was the basis for D and trimming; V, J and clone size are from that table. The profile shows hundreds of thousands of clones, over 75% of them singletons. The TCR originated in a man aged 40-49 years who had recovered from COVID-19. The specimen sequenced was PBMCs or T cells enriched from blood (not recorded which).

The CDR3 bases are TGTGCCTCAGTGGGGGGGGAGATTAATGGCTACACCTTC. This sequence encodes CASVGGEINGYTF. The chain is built from TRBV30 and TRBJ1-2, with D possibly TRBD1 on 5 matching bases. V was shortened by 7 bases and J by 6 bases, with 18 bases between the two germline ends. Germline CDR1 and CDR2: GTSNPN and SVGIG (reference sequence). The CDR3 loop spans 13 amino acids.